What follows are 14 T cell receptor beta chains derived from one specimen sequenced in a study of regulatory T cells in long-lasting Graves disease. The time point: persistent/refractory GD, antithyroid drugs over 5 years with positive TRAb. PBMC-derived RNA was used for the TCR library. Library construction for TCR beta used iRepertoire HTBI primers and Arm-PCR of CDR3 regions. TCRdb redid the calling of the multiplex PCR reads with MiXCR, one entry per CDR3 protein. The sample has about 460,000 distinct CDR3 sequences, under 25% seen once. The material sequenced was peripheral blood mononuclear cells (PBMCs), taken when the disease was refractory, from a patient treated with antithyroid drugs. These TCRs come from a female donor with Graves disease.

Many counts were recorded for this clonotype. The V and J genes are TRBV28 and TRBJ1-2; 8 positions agree with TRBD1. Germline CDR1 is MDHEN and CDR2 is SYDVKM. This CDR3 spans 14 amino acids. Losses at the gene ends were 7 bases for V and 8 bases for J; bases not matched to a gene: 12. The CDR3 spells CASNPVPGGLGYTF. The CDR3 DNA is TGTGCCAGCAACCCAGTTCCAGGGGGCTTGGGCTACACCTTC.

This clonotype was recorded a few times. The chain has TRBV9 and TRBJ2-2; D not resolved. Germline V lookup: CDR1 SGDLS, CDR2 YYNGEE. The CDR3 covers 13 residues. V lost 5 bases and J lost 6, with 11 bases in between. CDR3 coding DNA: TGTGCCAGCAGAAGAAAGCTGGCCGGGGAGCTGTTTTTT. Residues: CASRRKLAGELFF.

This rearrangement joins TRBV19 to TRBJ2-6; D is unclear. Between the trimmed V and J ends, which lost 2 bases and 2 bases, there was a span of 7 bases. Germline CDR1 LNHDA, CDR2 SQIVND (reference sequence). CDR3 length: 15 amino acids. CDR3 sequence (DNA): TGTGCCAGTAGTATACAAGGGACTGGGGCCAACGTCCTGACTTTC. Translating it yields CASSIQGTGANVLTF.

There are many counts of this clonotype. The chain carries TRBV7-9 and TRBJ2-7; D gene unclear. CDR1 is SEHNR, CDR2 FQNEAQ, per germline (reference sequence). The CDR3 sequence is 13 residues long. V lost 8 bases, J lost 3 bases, and 14 bases lay in between. The CDR3 DNA reads TGTGCCAGCTGTAACGAACGTGACTACGAGCAGTACTTC. It translates to CASCNERDYEQYF.

The chain joins TRBV28 to TRBJ1-1; D gene ambiguous. V lost 6 bases, J lost 1 base, and 9 bases lay in between. This CDR3 is built from 13 residues. Germline V gives CDR1 MDHEN, CDR2 SYDVKM. CDR3 DNA sequence: TGTGCCAGCAGCCGAGCGGCGAACACTGAAGCTTTCTTT. It encodes CASSRAANTEAFF.

This clonotype showed up many times. This CDR3 reads CASNPGQDTAFRYGYTF. For the CDR3, the DNA is TGTGCCAGCAACCCTGGACAGGACACCGCTTTCCGATATGGCTACACCTTC. The rearrangement uses TRBV28 and TRBJ1-2; 7 bases are shared with TRBD1. The germline V gene encodes CDR1 MDHEN and CDR2 SYDVKM. Trimming at V came to 7 bases and at J to 5 bases, leaving 19 bases not matched to a gene. The CDR3 length is 17 residues.

The chain has TRBV5-4 and TRBJ2-5, with TRBD1 as a possible D gene (6 bases). The V gene's germline CDR1 is SGHNT and CDR2 YYREEE (reference sequence). Trimming stripped 4 bases from V and 5 bases from J, with 15 bases between. This CDR3 comprises 14 residues. The CDR3 DNA is TGTGCCAGCAGCGCACCAGGGGCTCGTGAGACCCAGTACTTC. Translating gives CASSAPGARETQYF.

This clonotype was counted many times. The chain carries TRBV28 and TRBJ1-1, with D uncertain. Germline CDR1 reads MDHEN; CDR2 reads SYDVKM. This CDR3 is built from 13 residues. V lost 8 bases to trimming and J lost 3 bases, with 13 bases between them. CDR3 protein: CASQIPLHTEAFF. In DNA form, the CDR3 reads TGTGCCAGCCAAATTCCATTACACACTGAAGCTTTCTTT.

This clonotype was seen many times. This chain joins TRBV28 and TRBJ2-7; 9 bases map to TRBD1. V lost 5 bases to trimming and J lost 4 bases; unmatched junction nucleotides: 12. The CDR3 totals 16 residues. The germline V gene has CDR1 MDHEN and CDR2 SYDVKM. CDR3 in amino acids: CASSLHRDRATYEQYF. The CDR3 DNA reads as TGTGCCAGCAGTCTGCACCGGGACAGGGCGACATACGAGCAGTACTTC.

The chain uses TRBV24-1 and TRBJ2-6; 8 nucleotides line up with TRBD2. The CDR3 has 16 amino acids. V lost 8 bases, J lost 0 bases, and 5 bases stayed unmatched. Germline V gene sequence: CDR1 KGHDR, CDR2 SFDVKD. The CDR3 bases are TGTGCCACCAACCCGGGAGGGGGCTCTGGGGCCAACGTCCTGACTTTC. It encodes CATNPGGGSGANVLTF.

This clonotype was seen at least ten times. V usage is TRBV28 and J usage is TRBJ1-1; tentatively, D is TRBD1 (5 bases). The germline V gene encodes CDR1 MDHEN and CDR2 SYDVKM. Trimming cost V 5 bases and J 1 base, with 14 bases left between them. The CDR3 is 15 residues long. This CDR3 reads CASSPWERGNTEAFF. The CDR3 DNA reads TGTGCCAGCAGTCCATGGGAGAGGGGGAACACTGAAGCTTTCTTT.

The chain is built from TRBV7-3 and TRBJ2-7; 12 nucleotides align to TRBD1. The germline CDR1 and CDR2 sequences are SGHTA and FQGTGA. Trimming at V came to 4 bases and at J to 6 bases, leaving 10 bases not matched to a gene. This CDR3 contains 16 residues. The CDR3 nucleotides are TGTGCCAGCAGCTCCGCCTCGGGACAGGGGGCGCGCGAGCAGTACTTC. It encodes CASSSASGQGAREQYF.

The J gene is TRBJ2-2, the V gene TRBV4-1, with D possibly being TRBD2 (5 bases). V lost 4 bases to trimming and J lost 4 bases, with 16 bases between them. Germline V lookup: CDR1 MGHRA, CDR2 YSYEKL. The CDR3 consists of 16 residues. The CDR3 sequence is CASSPRLSWGTGELFF. For the CDR3, the DNA is TGCGCCAGCAGCCCCCGACTATCGTGGGGCACCGGGGAGCTGTTTTTT.

About this clonotype itself: This may come from a read error, since a much larger clone is one base off. The chain uses TRBV11-3 and TRBJ2-7; TRBD1 matches 7 bases. The germline V gene has CDR1 SGHNT and CDR2 YENEEA. The CDR3 contains 14 residues. Trimming took 5 bases from V and 8 from J; bases not matched to a gene: 12. The CDR3 is CASSGDRQPSKQYF. The CDR3, as DNA: TGTGCCAGCAGCGGGGACAGACAGCCCTCCAAGCAGTACTTC.